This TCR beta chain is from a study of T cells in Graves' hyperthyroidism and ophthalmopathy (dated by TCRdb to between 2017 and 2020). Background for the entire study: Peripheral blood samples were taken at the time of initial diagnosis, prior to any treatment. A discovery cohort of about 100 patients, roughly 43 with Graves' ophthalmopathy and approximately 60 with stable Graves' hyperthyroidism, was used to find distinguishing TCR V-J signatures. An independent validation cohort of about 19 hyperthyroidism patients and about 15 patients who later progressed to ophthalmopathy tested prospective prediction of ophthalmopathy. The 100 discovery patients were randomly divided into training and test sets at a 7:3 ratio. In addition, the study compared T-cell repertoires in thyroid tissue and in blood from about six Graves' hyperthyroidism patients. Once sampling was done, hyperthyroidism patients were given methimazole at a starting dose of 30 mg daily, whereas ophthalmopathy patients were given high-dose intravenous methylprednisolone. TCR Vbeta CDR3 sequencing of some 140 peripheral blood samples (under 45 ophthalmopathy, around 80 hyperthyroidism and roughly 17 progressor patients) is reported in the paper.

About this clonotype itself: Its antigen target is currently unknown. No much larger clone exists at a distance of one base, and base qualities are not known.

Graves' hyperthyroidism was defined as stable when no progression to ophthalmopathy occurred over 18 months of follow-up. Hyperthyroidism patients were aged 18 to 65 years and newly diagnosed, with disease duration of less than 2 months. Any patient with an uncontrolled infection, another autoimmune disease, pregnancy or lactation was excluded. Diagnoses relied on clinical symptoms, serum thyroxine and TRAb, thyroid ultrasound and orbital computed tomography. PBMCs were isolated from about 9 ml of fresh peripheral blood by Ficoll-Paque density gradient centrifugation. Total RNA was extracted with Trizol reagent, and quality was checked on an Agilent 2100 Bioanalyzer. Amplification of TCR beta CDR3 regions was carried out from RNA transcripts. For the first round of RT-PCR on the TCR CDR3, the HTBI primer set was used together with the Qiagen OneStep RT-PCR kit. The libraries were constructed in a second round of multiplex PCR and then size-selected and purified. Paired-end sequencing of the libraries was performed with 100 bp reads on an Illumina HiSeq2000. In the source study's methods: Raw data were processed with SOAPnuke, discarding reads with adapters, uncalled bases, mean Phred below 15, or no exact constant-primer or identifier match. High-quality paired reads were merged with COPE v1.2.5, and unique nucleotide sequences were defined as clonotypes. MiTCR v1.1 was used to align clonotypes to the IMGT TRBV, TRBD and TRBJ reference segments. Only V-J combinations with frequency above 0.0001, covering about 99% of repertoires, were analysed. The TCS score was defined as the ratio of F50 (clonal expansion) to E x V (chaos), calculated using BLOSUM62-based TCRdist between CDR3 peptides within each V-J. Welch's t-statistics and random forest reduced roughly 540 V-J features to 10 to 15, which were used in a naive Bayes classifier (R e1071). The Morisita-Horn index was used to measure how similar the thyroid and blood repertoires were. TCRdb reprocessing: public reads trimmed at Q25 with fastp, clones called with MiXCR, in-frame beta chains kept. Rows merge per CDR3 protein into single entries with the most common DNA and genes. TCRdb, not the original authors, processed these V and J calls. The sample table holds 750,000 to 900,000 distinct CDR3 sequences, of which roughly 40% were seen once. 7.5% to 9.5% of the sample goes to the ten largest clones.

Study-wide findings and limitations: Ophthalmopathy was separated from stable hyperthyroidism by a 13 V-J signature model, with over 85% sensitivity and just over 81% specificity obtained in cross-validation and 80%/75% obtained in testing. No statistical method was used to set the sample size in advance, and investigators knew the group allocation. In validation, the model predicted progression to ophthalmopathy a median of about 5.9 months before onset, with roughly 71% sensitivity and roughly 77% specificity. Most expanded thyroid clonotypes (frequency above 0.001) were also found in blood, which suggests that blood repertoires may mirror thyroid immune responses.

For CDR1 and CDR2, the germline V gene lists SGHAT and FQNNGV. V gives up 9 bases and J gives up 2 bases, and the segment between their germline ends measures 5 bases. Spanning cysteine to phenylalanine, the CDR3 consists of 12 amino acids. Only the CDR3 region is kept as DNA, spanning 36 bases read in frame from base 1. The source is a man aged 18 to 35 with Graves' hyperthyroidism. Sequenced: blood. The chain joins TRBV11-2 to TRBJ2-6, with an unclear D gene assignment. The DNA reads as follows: TGTGCCAGTTTCACTGGGGCCAACGTCCTGACTTTC. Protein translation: CASFTGANVLTF.